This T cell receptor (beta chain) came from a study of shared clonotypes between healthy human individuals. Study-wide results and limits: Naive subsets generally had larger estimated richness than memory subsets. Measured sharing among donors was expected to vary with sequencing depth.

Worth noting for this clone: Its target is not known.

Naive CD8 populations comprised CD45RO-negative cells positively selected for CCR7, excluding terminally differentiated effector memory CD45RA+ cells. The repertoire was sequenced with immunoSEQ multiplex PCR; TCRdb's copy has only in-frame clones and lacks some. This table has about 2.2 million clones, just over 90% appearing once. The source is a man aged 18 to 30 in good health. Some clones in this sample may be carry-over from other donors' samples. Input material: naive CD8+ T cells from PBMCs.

CDR3 sequence (DNA): TGTGCCAGCAGTTTACTGCTAGCGGGAACGTACGAGCAGTACTTC. Amino acids: CASSLLLAGTYEQYF. The chain recombines TRBV27 with TRBJ2-7, with 9 bases aligning to TRBD2. J lost 4 bases, V lost 2 bases, and 6 bases had no gene match. This CDR3 has 15 amino acids. CDR1 and CDR2 (germline): MNHEY, SMNVEV (reference sequence).